The 2 T cell receptor beta chains below were found in one sample sequenced in a study of shared clonotypes between healthy human individuals. Produced via immunoSEQ multiplex PCR; TCRdb's table is partial and in-frame only. The sample lists 2.3 million or so clones; just over 90% were seen once. Sequenced: naive CD4+ T cells from PBMCs. The subset: CD45RA+ positively selected. These receptor sequences come from a young man in good health. Some clones in this sample may be carry-over from other donors' samples.

Points on this clone: The sample holds other DNA sequences that translate to the same CDR3. The chain links TRBV5-1 to TRBJ1-1; D perhaps matches TRBD1 (6 bases). Germline values: CDR1 SGHRS, CDR2 YFSETQ. The CDR3 length is 16 residues. The V end was cut by 3 bases, the J end by 0 bases, with 15 bases between. The CDR3 region has the DNA TGCGCCAGCAGCTGGCTGGCAGGGGTGATGAACACTGAAGCTTTCTTT. Translation gives CASSWLAGVMNTEAFF.

The chain recombines TRBV11-3 with TRBJ1-1; maybe TRBD1 (5 bases). V was clipped by 5 bases and J by 1 base, with 14 bases between them. Looked up from germline, CDR1 is SGHNT and CDR2 is YENEEA. This CDR3 is built from 15 residues. In DNA form, the CDR3 reads TGTGCCAGCAGCCCCCGGGGCGGCACGAACACTGAAGCTTTCTTT. Amino acids: CASSPRGGTNTEAFF.